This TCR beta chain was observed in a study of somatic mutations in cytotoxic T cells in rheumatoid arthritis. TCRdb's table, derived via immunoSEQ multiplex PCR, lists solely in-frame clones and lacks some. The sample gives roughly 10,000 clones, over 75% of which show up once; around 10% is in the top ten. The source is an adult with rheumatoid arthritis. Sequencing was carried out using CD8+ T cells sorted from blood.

CDR3 in DNA: TGTGCCAGCAGTTCCCGGCCGGTGGGTAACTATGGCTACACCTTC. The encoded protein is CASSSRPVGNYGYTF. The rearrangement links TRBV27 to TRBJ1-2; the D is unclear. Germline CDR1 and CDR2: MNHEY and SMNVEV (reference sequence). The CDR3 contains 15 residues. Trimming left V 4 bases short and J 1 base short, with 13 bases between.